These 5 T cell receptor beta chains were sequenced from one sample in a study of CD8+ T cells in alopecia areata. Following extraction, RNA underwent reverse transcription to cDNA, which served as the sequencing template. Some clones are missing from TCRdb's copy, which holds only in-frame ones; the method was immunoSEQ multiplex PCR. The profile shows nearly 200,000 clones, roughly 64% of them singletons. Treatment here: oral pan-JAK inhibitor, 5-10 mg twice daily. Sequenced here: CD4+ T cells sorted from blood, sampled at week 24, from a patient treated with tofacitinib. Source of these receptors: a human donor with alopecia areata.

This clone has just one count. CDR3 protein: CASSLREGSDSPLHF. In DNA form, the CDR3 reads TGTGCCAGCAGCTTGAGGGAGGGTTCTGATTCACCCCTCCACTTT. V gene TRBV5-4 combines with J gene TRBJ1-6; unclear D gene. The germline V gene has CDR1 SGHNT and CDR2 YYREEE (reference sequence). V was trimmed by 1 base and J by 8 bases, leaving 13 bases between them. The CDR3 length is 15 residues.

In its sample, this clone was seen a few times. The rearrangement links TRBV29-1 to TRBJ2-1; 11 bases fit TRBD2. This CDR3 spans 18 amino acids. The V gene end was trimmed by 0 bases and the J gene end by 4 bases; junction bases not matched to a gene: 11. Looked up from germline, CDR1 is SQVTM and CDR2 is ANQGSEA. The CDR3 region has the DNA TGCAGCGTTGAAGATCGAGGTCTAGCGGGGGGCAATTACAATGAGCAGTTCTTC. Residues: CSVEDRGLAGGNYNEQFF.

The DNA of the CDR3 is TGTGCCAGCAGCTTACAGAGACTAGCAACCGGGGAGCTGTTTTTT. The encoded protein is CASSLQRLATGELFF. The rearrangement links TRBV7-3 to TRBJ2-2, with 7 positions matching TRBD2. J was trimmed by 5 bases and V by 2 bases; bases with no gene match: 5. Germline-derived CDR1 and CDR2 are SGHTA and FQGTGA. The CDR3 loop spans 15 amino acids.

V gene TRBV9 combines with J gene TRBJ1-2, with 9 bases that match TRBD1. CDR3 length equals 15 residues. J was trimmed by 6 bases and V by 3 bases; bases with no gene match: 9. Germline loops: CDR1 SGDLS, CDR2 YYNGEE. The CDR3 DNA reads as TGTGCCAGCAGCGCTTTCCGGACAGGGGCAGATGGCTACACCTTC. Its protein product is CASSAFRTGADGYTF.

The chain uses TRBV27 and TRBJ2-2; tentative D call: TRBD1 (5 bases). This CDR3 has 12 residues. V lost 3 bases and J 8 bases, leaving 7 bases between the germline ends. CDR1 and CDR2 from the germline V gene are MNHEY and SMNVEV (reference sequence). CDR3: CASSFRGGELFF. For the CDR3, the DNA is TGTGCCAGCAGTTTTAGGGGAGGGGAGCTGTTTTTT.